The TCR beta chain described here comes from a study of T cells after yellow fever vaccination. The study's findings and limits: Most clones from primary vaccination resurfaced after the booster (around 97% CD4, over 85% CD8). Secondary responses were weaker yet peaked faster, day 5 versus 15.

Turning to this clonotype: Its antigen is as yet unknown.

This CDR3 is 14 amino acids long. V gave up 4 bases and J gave up 0 bases, with 10 bases separating them. Germline CDR1 and CDR2: MNHEY and SVGAGI. TCRdb redid the calling of the 5' RACE reads with MiXCR, one entry per CDR3 protein. The sample gives about 360,000 distinct CDR3 sequences, under 7.5% of which show up once; over 12% is in the top ten. J is TRBJ2-7 and V is TRBV6-5; D is unresolved. The sequencing used PBMCs, collected 5 days after the yellow fever booster vaccination. This clonotype was obtained from a young man who received the YFV17D yellow fever vaccine. As DNA, the CDR3 is TGTGCCAGCAGTTCGGCCCGGAGCTCCTACGAGCAGTACTTC. It codes for CASSSARSSYEQYF.